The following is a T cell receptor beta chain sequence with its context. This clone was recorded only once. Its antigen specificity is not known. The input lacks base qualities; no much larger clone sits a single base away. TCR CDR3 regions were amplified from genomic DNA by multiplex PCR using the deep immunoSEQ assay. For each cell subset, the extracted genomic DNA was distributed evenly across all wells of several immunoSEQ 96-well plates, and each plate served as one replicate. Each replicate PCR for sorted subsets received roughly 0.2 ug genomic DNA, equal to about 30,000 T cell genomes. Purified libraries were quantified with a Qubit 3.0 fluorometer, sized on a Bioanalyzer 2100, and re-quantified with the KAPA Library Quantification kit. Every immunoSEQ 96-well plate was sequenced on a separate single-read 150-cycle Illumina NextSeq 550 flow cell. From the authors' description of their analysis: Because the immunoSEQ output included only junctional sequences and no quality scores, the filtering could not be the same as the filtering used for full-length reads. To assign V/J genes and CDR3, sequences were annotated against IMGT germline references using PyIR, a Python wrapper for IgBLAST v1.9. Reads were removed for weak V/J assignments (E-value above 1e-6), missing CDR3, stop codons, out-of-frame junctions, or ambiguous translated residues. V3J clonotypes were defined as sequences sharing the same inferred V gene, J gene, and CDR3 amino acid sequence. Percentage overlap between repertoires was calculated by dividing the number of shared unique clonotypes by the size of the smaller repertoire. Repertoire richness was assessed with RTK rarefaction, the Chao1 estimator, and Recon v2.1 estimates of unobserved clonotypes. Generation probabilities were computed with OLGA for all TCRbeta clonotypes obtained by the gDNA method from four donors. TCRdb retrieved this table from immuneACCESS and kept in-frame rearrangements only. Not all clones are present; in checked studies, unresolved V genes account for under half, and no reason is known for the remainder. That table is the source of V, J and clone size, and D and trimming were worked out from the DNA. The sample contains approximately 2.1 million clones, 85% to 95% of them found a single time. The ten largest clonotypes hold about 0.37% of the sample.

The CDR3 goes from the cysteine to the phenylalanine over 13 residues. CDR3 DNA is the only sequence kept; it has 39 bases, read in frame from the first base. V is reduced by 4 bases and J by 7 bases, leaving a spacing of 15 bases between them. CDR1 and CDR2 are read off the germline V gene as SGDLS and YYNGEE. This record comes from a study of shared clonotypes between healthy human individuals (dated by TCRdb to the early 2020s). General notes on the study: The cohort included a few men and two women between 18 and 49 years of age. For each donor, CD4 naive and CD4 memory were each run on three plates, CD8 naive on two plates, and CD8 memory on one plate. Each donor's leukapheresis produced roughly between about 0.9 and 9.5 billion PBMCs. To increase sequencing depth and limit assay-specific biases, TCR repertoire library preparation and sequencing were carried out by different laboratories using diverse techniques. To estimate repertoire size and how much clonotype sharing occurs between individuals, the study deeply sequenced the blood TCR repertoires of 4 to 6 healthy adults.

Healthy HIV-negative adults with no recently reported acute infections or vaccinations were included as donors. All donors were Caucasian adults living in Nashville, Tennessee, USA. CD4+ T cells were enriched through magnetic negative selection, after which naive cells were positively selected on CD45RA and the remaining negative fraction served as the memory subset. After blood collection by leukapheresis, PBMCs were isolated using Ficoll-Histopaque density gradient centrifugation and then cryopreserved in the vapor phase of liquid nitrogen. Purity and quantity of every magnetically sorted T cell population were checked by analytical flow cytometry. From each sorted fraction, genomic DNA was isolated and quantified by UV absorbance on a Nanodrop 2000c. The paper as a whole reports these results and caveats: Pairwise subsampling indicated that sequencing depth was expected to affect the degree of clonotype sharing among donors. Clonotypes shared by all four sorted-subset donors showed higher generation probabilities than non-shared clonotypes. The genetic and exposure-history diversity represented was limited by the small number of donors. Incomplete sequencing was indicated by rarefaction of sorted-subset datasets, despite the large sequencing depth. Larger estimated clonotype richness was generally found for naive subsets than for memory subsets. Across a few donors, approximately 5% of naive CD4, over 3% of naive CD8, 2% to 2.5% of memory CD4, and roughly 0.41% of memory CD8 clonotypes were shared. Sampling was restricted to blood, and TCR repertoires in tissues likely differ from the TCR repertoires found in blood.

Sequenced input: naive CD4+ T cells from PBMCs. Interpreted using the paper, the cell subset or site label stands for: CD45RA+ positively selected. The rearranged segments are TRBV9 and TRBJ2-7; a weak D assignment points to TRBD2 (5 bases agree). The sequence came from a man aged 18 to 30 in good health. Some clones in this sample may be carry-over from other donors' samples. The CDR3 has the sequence CASSSPEGWEQYF. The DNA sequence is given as TGTGCCAGCAGCTCCCCAGAGGGATGGGAGCAGTACTTC.